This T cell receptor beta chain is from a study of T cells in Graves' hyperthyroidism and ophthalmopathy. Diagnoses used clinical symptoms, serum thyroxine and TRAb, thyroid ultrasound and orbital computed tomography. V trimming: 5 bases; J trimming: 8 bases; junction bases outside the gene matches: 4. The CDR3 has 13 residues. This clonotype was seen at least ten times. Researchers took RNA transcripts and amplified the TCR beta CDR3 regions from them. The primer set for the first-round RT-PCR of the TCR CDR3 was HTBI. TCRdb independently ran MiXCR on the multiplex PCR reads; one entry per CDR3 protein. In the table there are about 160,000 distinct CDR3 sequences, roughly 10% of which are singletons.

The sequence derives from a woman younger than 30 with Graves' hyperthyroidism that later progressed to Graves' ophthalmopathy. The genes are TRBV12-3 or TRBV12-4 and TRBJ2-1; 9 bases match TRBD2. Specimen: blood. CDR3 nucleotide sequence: TGTGCCAGCAGTCCTGGGACTAGCTATGAGCAGTTCTTC. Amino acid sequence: CASSPGTSYEQFF.